The clone carrying this T cell receptor beta chain was counted only a few times. Its antigen is still unknown. Per germline, CDR1 ENHRY and CDR2 SYGVKD. V was pared by 2 bases and J by 6 bases, with 7 bases between. The CDR3 is 13 amino acids. The sequenced template was cDNA made from the entire isolated RNA. Method: immunoSEQ multiplex PCR; TCRdb's copy keeps in-frame clones and lacks some. The sample lists around 240,000 clones; 68% were seen once. Sorting based on CD45RO/CCR7/CD25/CD127/CD95/CD27 separated CD4+ naive, central memory, regulatory and stem cell-like memory cells. This record comes from a study of beta chain features in type 1 diabetes. Study-wide points: The naive, central memory and Treg TCRB repertoires of patients appeared to be more similar to one another than those of healthy donors.

This sequence was found in a man aged 25-40 years in good health. Sequenced input: naive CD4+ T cells from blood. The chain is built from TRBV10-3 and TRBJ2-2; no definite D call. In DNA form, the CDR3 reads TGTGCCATCAGTGAGGCAGAAGCCGGGGAGCTGTTTTTT. The encoded protein is CAISEAEAGELFF.